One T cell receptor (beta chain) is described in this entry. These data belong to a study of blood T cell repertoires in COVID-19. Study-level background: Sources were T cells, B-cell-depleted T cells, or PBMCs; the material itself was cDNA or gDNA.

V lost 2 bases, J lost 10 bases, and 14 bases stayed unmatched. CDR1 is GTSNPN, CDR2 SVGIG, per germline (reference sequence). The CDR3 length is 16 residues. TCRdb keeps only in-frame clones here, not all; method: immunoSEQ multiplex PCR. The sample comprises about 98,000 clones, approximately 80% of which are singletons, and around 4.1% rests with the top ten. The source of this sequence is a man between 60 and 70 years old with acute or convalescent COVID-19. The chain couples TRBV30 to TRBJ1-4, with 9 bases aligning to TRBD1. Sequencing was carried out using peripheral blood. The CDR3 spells CAWSPGQGRGLGKLFF. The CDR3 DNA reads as TGTGCCTGGAGTCCGGGACAGGGTCGTGGTTTGGGAAAACTGTTTTTT.